This record covers a single T cell receptor beta chain. This sample stems from a study of blood T cell repertoires in COVID-19. Study-wide context: The samples span acute and convalescent COVID-19 from the United States, Italy and Spain. T cells, B-cell-depleted T cells, or PBMCs provided the cDNA or gDNA that served as material.

Original methodology: Amplification from reference gene primers served as the basis for estimated nucleated cell counts. Only in-frame clones appear in the TCRdb table, and some are missing; sequencing was by immunoSEQ multiplex PCR. Clone size and V and J calls were adopted from that table, with D and trimming inferred from the DNA. The data contain approximately 100,000 clones, about 85% of them seen just once; the ten biggest clones take up roughly 15%. The CDR3 sequence is 14 residues long. The germline V gene encodes CDR1 MNHEY and CDR2 SVGAGI. V gave up 10 bases and J gave up 3 bases, with 16 bases separating them.

This sequence was found in a woman aged 70-85 years with acute or convalescent COVID-19. This chain connects TRBV6-5 to TRBJ2-1, with D possibly matching TRBD2 (6 bases). Sequencing was carried out using peripheral blood. The CDR3 loop reads CAIRGGANYNEQFF. In nucleotides, the CDR3 is TGTGCCATCCGTGGCGGGGCAAACTACAATGAGCAGTTCTTC.